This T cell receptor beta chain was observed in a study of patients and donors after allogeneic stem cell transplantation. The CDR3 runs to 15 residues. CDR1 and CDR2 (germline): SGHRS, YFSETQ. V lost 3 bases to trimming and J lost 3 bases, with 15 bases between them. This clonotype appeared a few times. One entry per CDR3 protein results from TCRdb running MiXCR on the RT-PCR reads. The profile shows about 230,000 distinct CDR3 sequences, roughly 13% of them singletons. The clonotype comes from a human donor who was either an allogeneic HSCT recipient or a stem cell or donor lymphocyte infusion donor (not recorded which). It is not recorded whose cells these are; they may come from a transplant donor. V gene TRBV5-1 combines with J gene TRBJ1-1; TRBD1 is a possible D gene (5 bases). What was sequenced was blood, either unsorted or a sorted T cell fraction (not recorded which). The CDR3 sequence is CASSSLGGGDTEAFF. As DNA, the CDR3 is TGCGCCAGCAGCTCCCTTGGGGGTGGGGACACTGAAGCTTTCTTT.